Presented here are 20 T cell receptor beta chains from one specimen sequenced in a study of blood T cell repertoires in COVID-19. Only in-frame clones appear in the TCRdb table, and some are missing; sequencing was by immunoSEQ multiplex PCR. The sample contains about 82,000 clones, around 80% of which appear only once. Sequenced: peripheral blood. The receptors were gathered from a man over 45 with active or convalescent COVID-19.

CDR3 amino acids: CASSQGGRDNSPLHF. The CDR3 DNA follows: TGTGCCAGCAGCCAAGGGGGCAGGGATAATTCACCCCTCCACTTT. This rearrangement joins TRBV3-1 (or the pseudogene TRBV3-2) to TRBJ1-6; D may be TRBD1 (5 bases). V gave up 1 base and J gave up 5 bases, with 9 bases separating them. The length of the CDR3 is 15 residues. CDR1 is LGHDT and CDR2 is YNNKEL in the germline V gene (reference sequence).

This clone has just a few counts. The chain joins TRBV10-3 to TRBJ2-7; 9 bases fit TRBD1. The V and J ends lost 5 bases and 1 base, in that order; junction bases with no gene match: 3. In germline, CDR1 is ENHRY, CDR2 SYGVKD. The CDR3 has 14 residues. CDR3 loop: CAISSGTGSYEQYF. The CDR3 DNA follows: TGTGCCATCAGTTCCGGGACAGGGTCCTACGAGCAGTACTTC.

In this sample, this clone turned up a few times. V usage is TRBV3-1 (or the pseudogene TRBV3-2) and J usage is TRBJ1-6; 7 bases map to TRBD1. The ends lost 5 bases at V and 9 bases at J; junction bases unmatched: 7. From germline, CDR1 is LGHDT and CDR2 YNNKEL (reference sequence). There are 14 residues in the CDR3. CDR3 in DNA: TGTGCCAGCAGCTTCCGGGACAGAGGTTCACCCCTCCACTTT. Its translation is CASSFRDRGSPLHF.

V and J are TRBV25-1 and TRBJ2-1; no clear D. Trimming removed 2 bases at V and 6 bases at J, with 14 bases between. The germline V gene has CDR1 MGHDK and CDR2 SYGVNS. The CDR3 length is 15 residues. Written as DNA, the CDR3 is TGTGCCAGCAGTGAACCCTCCTTCTCGGGCAATGAGCAGTTCTTC. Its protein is CASSEPSFSGNEQFF.

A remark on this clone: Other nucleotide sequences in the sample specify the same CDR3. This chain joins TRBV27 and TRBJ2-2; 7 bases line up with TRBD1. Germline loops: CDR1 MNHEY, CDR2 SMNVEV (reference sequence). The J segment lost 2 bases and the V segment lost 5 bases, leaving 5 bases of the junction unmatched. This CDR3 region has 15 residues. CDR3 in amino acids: CASSLGTVNTGELFF. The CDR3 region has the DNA TGTGCCAGCAGTCTCGGGACAGTCAACACCGGGGAGCTGTTTTTT.

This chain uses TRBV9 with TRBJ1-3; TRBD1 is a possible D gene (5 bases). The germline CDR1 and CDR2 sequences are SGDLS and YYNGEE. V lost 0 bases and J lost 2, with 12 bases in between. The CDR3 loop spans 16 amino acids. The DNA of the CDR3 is TGTGCCAGCAGCGTAGAATCGGGGGGAGCTGGAAACACCATATATTTT. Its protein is CASSVESGGAGNTIYF.

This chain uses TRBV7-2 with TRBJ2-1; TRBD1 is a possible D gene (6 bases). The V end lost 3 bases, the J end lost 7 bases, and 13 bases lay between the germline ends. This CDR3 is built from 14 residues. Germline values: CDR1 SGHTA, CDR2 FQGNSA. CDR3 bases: TGTGCCAGCAGCTTGAACAGGGTCGGAAATGAGCAGTTCTTC. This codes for CASSLNRVGNEQFF.

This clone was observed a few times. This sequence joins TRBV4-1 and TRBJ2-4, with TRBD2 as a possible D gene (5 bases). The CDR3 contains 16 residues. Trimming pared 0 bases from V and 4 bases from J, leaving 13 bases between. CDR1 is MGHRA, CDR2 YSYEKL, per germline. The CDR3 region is CASSQEGIPGKNIQYF. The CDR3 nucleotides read TGCGCCAGCAGCCAAGAAGGGATCCCGGGGAAAAACATTCAGTACTTC.

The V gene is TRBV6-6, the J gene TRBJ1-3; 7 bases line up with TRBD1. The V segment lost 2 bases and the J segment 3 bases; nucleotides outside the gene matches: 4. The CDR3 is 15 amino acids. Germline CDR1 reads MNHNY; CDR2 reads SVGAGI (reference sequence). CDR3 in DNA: TGTGCCAGCAGTTACCCGACAGGGTTTGGAAACACCATATATTTT. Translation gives CASSYPTGFGNTIYF.

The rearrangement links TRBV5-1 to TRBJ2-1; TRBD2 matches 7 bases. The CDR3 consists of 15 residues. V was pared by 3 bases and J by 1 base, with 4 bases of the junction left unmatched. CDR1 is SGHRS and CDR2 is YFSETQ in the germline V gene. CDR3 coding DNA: TGCGCCAGCAGCTCCTCGGGGGGATCCTACAATGAGCAGTTCTTC. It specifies CASSSSGGSYNEQFF. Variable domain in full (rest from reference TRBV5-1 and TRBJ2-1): KAGVTQTPRYLIKTRGQQVTLSCSPISGHRSVSWYQQTPGQGLQFLFEYFSETQRNKGNFPGRFSGRQFSNSRSEMNVSTLELGDSALYLCASSSSGGSYNEQFFGPGTRLTVL.

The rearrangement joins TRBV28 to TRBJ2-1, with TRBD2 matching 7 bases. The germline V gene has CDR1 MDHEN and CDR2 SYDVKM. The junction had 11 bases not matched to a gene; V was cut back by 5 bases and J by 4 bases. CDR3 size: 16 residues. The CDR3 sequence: CASSPLTGGSYNEQFF. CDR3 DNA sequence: TGTGCCAGCAGTCCGTTGACTGGCGGGAGTTACAATGAGCAGTTCTTC.

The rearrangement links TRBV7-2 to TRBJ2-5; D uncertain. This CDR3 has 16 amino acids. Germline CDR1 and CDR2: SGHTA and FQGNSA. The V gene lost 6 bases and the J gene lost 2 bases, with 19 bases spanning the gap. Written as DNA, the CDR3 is TGTGCCAGCAGGCACAAGGCCACCACACTACAAGAGACCCAGTACTTC. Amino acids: CASRHKATTLQETQYF.

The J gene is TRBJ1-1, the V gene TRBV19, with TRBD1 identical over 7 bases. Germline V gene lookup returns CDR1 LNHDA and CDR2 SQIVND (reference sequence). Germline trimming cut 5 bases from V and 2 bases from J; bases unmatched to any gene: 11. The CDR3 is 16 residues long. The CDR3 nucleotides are TGTGCCAGTAGTGGAAGGACAGGTTCTTTCAACACTGAAGCTTTCTTT. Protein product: CASSGRTGSFNTEAFF.

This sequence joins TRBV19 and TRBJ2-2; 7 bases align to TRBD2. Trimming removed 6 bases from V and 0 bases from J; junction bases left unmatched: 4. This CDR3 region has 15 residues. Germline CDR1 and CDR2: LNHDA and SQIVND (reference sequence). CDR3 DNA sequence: TGTGCCAGTAGGGGAACTAGCGCGAACACCGGGGAGCTGTTTTTT. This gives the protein CASRGTSANTGELFF.

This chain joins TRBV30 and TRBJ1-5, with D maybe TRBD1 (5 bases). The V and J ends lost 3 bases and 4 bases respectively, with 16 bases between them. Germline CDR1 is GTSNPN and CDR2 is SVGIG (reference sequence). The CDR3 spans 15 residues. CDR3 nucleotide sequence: TGTGCCTGGAGAACAGGACCAGGACCAAATCAGCCCCAGCATTTT. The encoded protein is CAWRTGPGPNQPQHF.

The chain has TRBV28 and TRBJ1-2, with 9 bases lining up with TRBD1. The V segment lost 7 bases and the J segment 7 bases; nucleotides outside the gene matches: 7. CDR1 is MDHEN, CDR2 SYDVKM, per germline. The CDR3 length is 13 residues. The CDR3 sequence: CASTVDRGGGYTF. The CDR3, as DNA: TGTGCCAGCACCGTGGACAGGGGAGGTGGCTACACCTTC.

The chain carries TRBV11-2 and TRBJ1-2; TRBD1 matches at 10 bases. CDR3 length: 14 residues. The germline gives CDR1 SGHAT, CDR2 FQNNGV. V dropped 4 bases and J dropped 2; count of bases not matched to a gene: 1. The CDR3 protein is CASSSGQGNYGYTF. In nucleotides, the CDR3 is TGTGCCAGCAGCTCGGGACAGGGGAACTATGGCTACACCTTC.

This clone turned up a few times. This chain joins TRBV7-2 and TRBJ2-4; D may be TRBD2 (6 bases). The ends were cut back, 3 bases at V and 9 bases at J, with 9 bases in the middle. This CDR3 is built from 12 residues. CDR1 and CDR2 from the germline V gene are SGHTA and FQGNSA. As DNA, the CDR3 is TGTGCCAGCAGCTTGCAGGAGGGCATTCAGTACTTC. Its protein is CASSLQEGIQYF.

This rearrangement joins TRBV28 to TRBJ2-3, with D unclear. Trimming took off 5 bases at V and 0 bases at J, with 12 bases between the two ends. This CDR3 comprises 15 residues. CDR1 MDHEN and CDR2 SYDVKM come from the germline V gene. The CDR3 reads CASSLPLGSTDTQYF. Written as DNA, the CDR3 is TGTGCCAGCAGTCTCCCTCTAGGAAGCACAGATACGCAGTATTTT.

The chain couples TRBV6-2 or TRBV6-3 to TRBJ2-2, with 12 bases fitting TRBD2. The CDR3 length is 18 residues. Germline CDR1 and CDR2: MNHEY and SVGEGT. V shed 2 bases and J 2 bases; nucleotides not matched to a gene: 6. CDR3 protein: CASSYQTSGGINTGELFF. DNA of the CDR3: TGTGCCAGCAGTTACCAAACTAGCGGGGGGATAAACACCGGGGAGCTGTTTTTT.